The following is a T cell receptor (beta chain) sequence with its context. Its target is unknown. The CDR3 contains 11 residues. Per germline, CDR1 ENHRY and CDR2 SYGVKD. V lost 4 bases, J lost 5 bases, and 6 bases lay in between. Repertoires were generated with immunoSEQ multiplex PCR, while TCRdb's copy carries only in-frame clones and drops some. This table holds about 83,000 clones, around 87% found once. This sample was included in a study of T cell responses to AZD1222 COVID-19 vaccine. Whole-study findings and limits: Receipt of two AZD1222 doses was followed by a rise in Spike-specific TCR breadth and depth.

V and J are TRBV10-3 and TRBJ2-7; D call uncertain. The source was peripheral blood, collected on day 0 of MenACWY control vaccination. This sequence originates from an adult in good health. DNA for the CDR3: TGTGCCATCAGTGCTGGGGACGAGCAGTACTTC. This codes for CAISAGDEQYF.